The 26 T cell receptor beta chains below were found in one sample sequenced in a study of OX40 agonist ivuxolimab in advanced cancers. Profiling relied on immunoSEQ multiplex PCR, and the TCRdb table lists in-frame clones only, not all of them. The table lists about 75,000 clones, around 86% of them singletons. Sequencing used CD4+ or CD8+ T cells sorted from blood, obtained in a trial of the OX40 agonist ivuxolimab. The receptors were gathered from an adult with an advanced solid tumor such as melanoma, head and neck, liver or kidney cancer.

This sequence joins TRBV19 and TRBJ2-2; D is ambiguous. Deletions cut 4 bases from V and 6 bases from J, with 3 bases between. CDR1 is LNHDA, CDR2 SQIVND, per germline (reference sequence). This CDR3 is 11 amino acids long. The CDR3 loop reads CASSNAGELFF. The DNA for the CDR3 is TGTGCCAGTAGTAACGCCGGGGAGCTGTTTTTT.

The J gene is TRBJ1-5, the V gene TRBV6-1; TRBD1 might be the D (6 bases). The germline V and J ends were trimmed by 7 bases and 5 bases, with 12 bases remaining between them. The CDR3 consists of 13 residues. From germline, CDR1 is MNHNS and CDR2 SASEGT. Written as DNA, the CDR3 is TGTGCCAGCACGAAGGGGGGTGATCAGCCCCAGCATTTT. This translates into CASTKGGDQPQHF.

The chain couples TRBV6-1 to TRBJ2-2; 8 nucleotides match TRBD1. The V segment lost 8 bases and the J segment 6 bases; nucleotides outside the gene matches: 2. This CDR3 contains 12 residues. Germline V gene data show CDR1 as MNHNS and CDR2 as SASEGT. The CDR3 is CASSQGAGELFF. CDR3 coding DNA: TGTGCCAGCTCACAGGGGGCCGGGGAGCTGTTTTTT.

This sequence joins TRBV6-5 and TRBJ1-5, with unresolved D. Between the trimmed V and J ends, which lost 7 bases and 2 bases, there was a span of 9 bases. This CDR3 has 13 residues. Germline V gene data show CDR1 as MNHEY and CDR2 as SVGAGI. The CDR3 DNA follows: TGTGCCAGCACCCAATTCGGCAATCAGCCCCAGCATTTT. Translating gives CASTQFGNQPQHF.

V is TRBV5-1 and J is TRBJ2-3, with D possibly being TRBD1 (6 bases). Looked up from germline, CDR1 is SGHRS and CDR2 is YFSETQ. The CDR3 is made up of 17 amino acids. The germline V and J ends were trimmed by 4 bases and 4 bases, with 22 bases remaining between them. CDR3 region: CASSLTAGQIGADTQYF. In DNA form, the CDR3 reads TGCGCCAGCAGCCTAACGGCTGGACAGATAGGCGCAGATACGCAGTATTTT.

The chain has TRBV7-2 and TRBJ1-6; no definite D call. Trimming took off 1 base at V and 7 bases at J, with 11 bases between the two ends. Germline CDR1 SGHTA, CDR2 FQGNSA. CDR3 length equals 15 residues. CDR3 coding DNA: TGTGCCAGCAGCTTAGAGCGGCAGCAAAATTCACCCCTCCACTTT. It encodes CASSLERQQNSPLHF.

The chain joins TRBV6-6 to TRBJ1-4; D uncertain. The V gene's germline CDR1 is MNHNY and CDR2 SVGAGI (reference sequence). The CDR3 is made up of 12 amino acids. V was clipped by 2 bases and J by 2 bases, with 0 bases between them. CDR3: CASSYTNEKLFF. In DNA form, the CDR3 reads TGTGCCAGCAGTTACACTAATGAAAAACTGTTTTTT.

The chain joins TRBV23-1 to TRBJ1-2; tentatively, D is TRBD1 (6 bases). TRBV23-1 is an open reading frame, and its role is uncertain. Trimming left V 4 bases short and J 0 bases short, with 12 bases between. The length of the CDR3 is 15 residues. The CDR3 coding sequence is TGCGCCAGCAGTCGAACAGGGATCCCTAACTATGGCTACACCTTC. Translating it yields CASSRTGIPNYGYTF.

The CDR3 loop reads CASSLGGIVPHQLYGYTF. In DNA form, the CDR3 reads TGCGCCAGCAGCTTGGGGGGGATAGTTCCCCATCAGCTTTATGGCTACACCTTC. J is TRBJ1-2 and V is TRBV5-1, with D tentatively TRBD1 (5 bases). CDR3 length: 18 residues. Germline V gene data show CDR1 as SGHRS and CDR2 as YFSETQ. Trimming took off 0 bases at V and 5 bases at J, with 23 bases between the two ends.

The chain has TRBV5-4 and TRBJ2-5, with D maybe TRBD2 (5 bases). Germline CDR1 SGHNT, CDR2 YYREEE (reference sequence). CDR3 length equals 15 residues. Trimming stripped 2 bases from V and 4 bases from J, with 15 bases between. The CDR3, as DNA: TGTGCCAGCAGCTTTCTCGCGGGCCTTGGAGAGACCCAGTACTTC. This encodes CASSFLAGLGETQYF.

V gene TRBV18 combines with J gene TRBJ2-2; TRBD2 matches 7 bases. Germline CDR1 and CDR2: KGHSH and LQKENI. Unmatched junction bases numbered 8, after V lost 4 bases and J lost 3 bases. The CDR3 is made up of 16 amino acids. CDR3 amino acids: CASSRRGDGDTGELFF. For the CDR3, the DNA is TGTGCCAGCTCACGCCGGGGGGACGGAGACACCGGGGAGCTGTTTTTT.

The chain employs TRBV19 and TRBJ2-5; 8 positions match TRBD1. The CDR3 spans 13 residues. With 6 bases clipped from V and 5 bases from J, the junction kept 5 bases outside the gene matches. The germline gives CDR1 LNHDA, CDR2 SQIVND (reference sequence). In nucleotides, the CDR3 is TGTGCCAGTAGCGGACAGGGTTGGGAGACCCAGTACTTC. It yields the protein CASSGQGWETQYF.

J is TRBJ1-2 and V is TRBV20-1; D remains unclear. Between the trimmed V and J ends, which lost 7 bases and 0 bases, there was a span of 6 bases. Looked up from germline, CDR1 is DFQATT and CDR2 is SNEGSKA (reference sequence). This CDR3 has 11 residues. The CDR3, as DNA: TGCAGTGGGCCGTCTAACTATGGCTACACCTTC. Translating gives CSGPSNYGYTF.

The V gene is TRBV6-1, the J gene TRBJ1-1; perhaps TRBD1 as D (5 bases). Trimming took 2 bases from V and 4 from J, leaving 11 bases between them. This CDR3 spans 14 amino acids. CDR1 and CDR2 from the germline V gene are MNHNS and SASEGT. The DNA for the CDR3 is TGTGCCAGCAGTGAAAGACAGACATCCACTGAAGCTTTCTTT. Protein sequence: CASSERQTSTEAFF.

V usage is TRBV7-2 and J usage is TRBJ2-3, with D tentatively TRBD2 (5 bases). The CDR3 has 15 amino acids. Germline CDR1 and CDR2: SGHTA and FQGNSA. Trimming cost V 5 bases and J 1 base, with 13 bases left between them. The CDR3 region is CASSNNGVRTDTQYF. The CDR3 DNA sequence: TGTGCCAGCAGCAACAACGGGGTACGCACAGATACGCAGTATTTT. The variable domain in full, completed from reference TRBV7-2 and TRBJ2-3, reads GAGVSQSPSNKVTEKGKDVELRCDPISGHTALYWYRQSLGQGLEFLIYFQGNSAPDKSGLPSDRFSAERTGGSVSTLTIQRTQQEDSAVYLCASSNNGVRTDTQYFGPGTRLTVL.

This clone was counted between two and nine times. The CDR3 bases are TGTGCCAGCAGCTTTAACGTGAATTCACCCCTCCACTTT. Its translation is CASSFNVNSPLHF. The chain couples TRBV7-2 to TRBJ1-6; no clear D gene. CDR3 length: 13 amino acids. V was shortened by 3 bases and J by 7 bases, with 7 bases between the two germline ends. Germline loops: CDR1 SGHTA, CDR2 FQGNSA.

V and J are TRBV19 and TRBJ1-5, with D tentatively TRBD1 (5 bases). This CDR3 spans 13 amino acids. The V and J ends lost 5 bases and 4 bases respectively, with 9 bases between them. Germline V CDR1 and CDR2: LNHDA, SQIVND (reference sequence). The CDR3 DNA sequence: TGTGCCAGTAGTGTGGAGGGGAATCAGCCCCAGCATTTT. This gives the protein CASSVEGNQPQHF.

This clone has a single count. This chain joins TRBV7-2 and TRBJ2-3, with D possibly matching TRBD2 (6 bases). Trimming stripped 5 bases from V and 1 base from J, with 13 bases between. In germline, CDR1 is SGHTA, CDR2 FQGNSA. This CDR3 spans 15 amino acids. CDR3: CASSKGGVGTDTQYF. CDR3 coding DNA: TGTGCCAGCAGCAAAGGAGGGGTAGGCACAGATACGCAGTATTTT.

The J gene is TRBJ1-1, the V gene TRBV9, with 7 nucleotides matching TRBD1. V was pared by 3 bases and J by 3 bases, with 5 bases of the junction left unmatched. The CDR3 loop spans 14 amino acids. The germline gives CDR1 SGDLS, CDR2 YYNGEE. The CDR3: CASSEGQSHTEAFF. The CDR3 nucleotides are TGTGCCAGCAGCGAGGGACAGAGTCACACTGAAGCTTTCTTT.

The J gene is TRBJ1-1, the V gene TRBV9, with D possibly TRBD1 on 5 matching bases. The germline V gene has CDR1 SGDLS and CDR2 YYNGEE. CDR3 length: 14 residues. Trimming left V 0 bases short and J 3 bases short, with 9 bases between. CDR3 DNA sequence: TGTGCCAGCAGCGTAGAGGGGATGGACACTGAAGCTTTCTTT. Translating it yields CASSVEGMDTEAFF.

The chain employs TRBV7-2 and TRBJ1-5; D is unresolved. Germline V gene sequence: CDR1 SGHTA, CDR2 FQGNSA. Trimming removed 3 bases from V and 3 bases from J, with 18 bases in between. This CDR3 has 17 residues. In DNA form, the CDR3 reads TGTGCCAGCAGCTTGCAGCCTCCATGGGAGGCCAATCAGCCCCAGCATTTT. Translating gives CASSLQPPWEANQPQHF.

The chain has TRBV6-6 and TRBJ2-7, with TRBD2 as a possible D gene (5 bases). Trimming pared 8 bases from V and 4 bases from J, leaving 6 bases between. Germline CDR1 is MNHNY and CDR2 is SVGAGI (reference sequence). This CDR3 contains 10 residues. In DNA form, the CDR3 reads TGTGCCAGCGGGGAGTACGAGCAGTACTTC. Residues: CASGEYEQYF.

V and J are TRBV27 and TRBJ2-6, with D perhaps matching TRBD1 (5 bases). There are 17 residues in the CDR3. V dropped 5 bases and J dropped 0 bases, with 14 bases sitting between them. Germline V gene lookup returns CDR1 MNHEY and CDR2 SMNVEV (reference sequence). The CDR3 DNA reads as TGTGCCAGCAGTCCGACAGTAATTCTCTCTGGGGCCAACGTCCTGACTTTC. This gives the protein CASSPTVILSGANVLTF. Together with reference TRBV27 and TRBJ2-6, the CDR3 gives the full variable domain: EAQVTQNPRYLITVTGKKLTVTCSQNMNHEYMSWYRQDPGLGLRQIYYSMNVEVTDKGDVPEGYKVSRKEKRNFPLILESPSPNQTSLYFCASSPTVILSGANVLTFGAGSRLTVL.

The V gene is TRBV9, the J gene TRBJ2-7; 12 bases are shared with TRBD2. CDR1 and CDR2 from the germline V gene are SGDLS and YYNGEE. The CDR3 loop spans 15 amino acids. The junction had 1 base not matched to a gene; V was cut back by 0 bases and J by 3 bases. CDR3 sequence: CASSVATSGGYEQYF. DNA of the CDR3: TGTGCCAGCAGCGTAGCGACTAGCGGGGGCTACGAGCAGTACTTC.

The gene calls are TRBV13 and TRBJ1-1; D unclear. CDR3 size: 13 residues. In germline, CDR1 is PRHDT, CDR2 FYEKMQ (reference sequence). The V and J ends lost 3 bases and 7 bases respectively, with 12 bases between them. CDR3 sequence reads: CASSFRGGGEAFF. Written as DNA, the CDR3 is TGTGCCAGCAGCTTCCGGGGTGGAGGTGAAGCTTTCTTT.

The chain carries TRBV5-4 and TRBJ2-7; D not certain. V dropped 1 base and J dropped 6 bases, with 11 bases sitting between them. The CDR3 runs 13 residues. Germline V gene lookup returns CDR1 SGHNT and CDR2 YYREEE (reference sequence). The CDR3 region is CASSLRQEGEQYF. For the CDR3, the DNA is TGTGCCAGCAGCTTGCGGCAGGAAGGCGAGCAGTACTTC.